The clone carrying this T cell receptor (beta chain) was observed many times. The record originates from a study of spatial heterogeneity in lung cancer. The time point here: sample taken at primary tumor resection. The donor population consisted of over 55 patients with untreated, early-stage non-small cell lung cancer. Unsorted samples of tumor, nontumor lung or frozen PBMC had their whole RNA sequenced. A unique molecular identifier was carried by every single TCR cDNA molecule. Each CDR3 protein is one row after TCRdb ran MiXCR on the 5' RACE reads. The repertoire holds more than 45,000 distinct CDR3 sequences, with approximately 5% as singletons. The germline V gene encodes CDR1 SGHRS and CDR2 YFSETQ. Trimming cost V 5 bases and J 4 bases; bases outside gene matches: 10. The CDR3 is 16 amino acids.

This clonotype was obtained from a male donor with early-stage non-small cell lung cancer. The sample was PBMCs, taken at surgery. The V gene is TRBV5-1, the J gene TRBJ2-3; 10 bases fit TRBD2. The CDR3 DNA is TGCGCCAGCAGTTCGGAAGCGGGAGGGCGGGCAGATACGCAGTATTTT. The encoded protein is CASSSEAGGRADTQYF.